These 18 T cell receptor beta chains were all obtained from the same sample, sequenced in a study of human T cells and chemical hapten exposure. TCRdb fed the RACE reads into MiXCR, producing one record per CDR3 protein. The sample has 150,000 to 200,000 distinct CDR3 sequences; around 20% are singletons. The time point denotes: patch test 1, 2 weeks after DPC sensitization. Treatment noted: therapeutic diphenylcyclopropenone sensitization with weekly scalp DPC. This material consisted of whole blood, taken in connection with sensitization to the hapten diphenylcyclopropenone (DPC). The receptors originated from a woman aged 45-65 years with alopecia areata. Some clones in this sample may be carry-over from other donors' samples.

Only a few counts were recorded for this clonotype. This chain connects TRBV29-1 to TRBJ2-1, with 7 bases aligning to TRBD1. Germline V gives CDR1 SQVTM, CDR2 ANQGSEA. V shed 3 bases, J shed 2 bases, and the junction held 7 bases outside the gene matches. This CDR3 contains 15 residues. The CDR3 protein is CSVDGRQGPYNEQFF. The CDR3 nucleotides read TGCAGCGTTGACGGACGACAGGGACCCTACAATGAGCAGTTCTTC.

The chain uses TRBV12-3 or TRBV12-4 and TRBJ2-1; 7 nucleotides match TRBD2. CDR3 size: 12 residues. Trimming removed 8 bases from V and 7 bases from J; junction bases left unmatched: 5. This CDR3 reads CASALGGNEQFF. The CDR3 DNA sequence: TGTGCCAGCGCCCTCGGGGGGAATGAGCAGTTCTTC.

The genes are TRBV5-1 and TRBJ2-3; D is possibly TRBD1 (6 bases). CDR1 is SGHRS, CDR2 YFSETQ, per germline. V lost 0 bases and J lost 0, with 11 bases in between. The CDR3 spans 16 residues. The CDR3 here is CASSLEGHSSTDTQYF. The CDR3 nucleotides read TGCGCCAGCAGCTTGGAGGGACACTCTAGCACAGATACGCAGTATTTT.

The chain combines TRBV11-2 with TRBJ2-3; 7 bases fit TRBD1. Germline CDR1 is SGHAT and CDR2 is FQNNGV. The CDR3 spans 16 residues. Trimming cost V 4 bases and J 0 bases; bases outside gene matches: 7. The CDR3 protein is CASSSQQGVSTDTQYF. CDR3 bases: TGTGCCAGCAGCTCCCAGCAGGGGGTTAGCACAGATACGCAGTATTTT.

The chain links TRBV7-9 to TRBJ1-1; 7 bases agree with TRBD1. Germline V gives CDR1 SEHNR, CDR2 FQNEAQ (reference sequence). After removal of 5 bases from V and 0 bases from J, the junction contained 3 bases not matched to a gene. The CDR3 contains 14 residues. CDR3 nucleotide sequence: TGTGCCAGCAGCCAGGGACAGTTGAACACTGAAGCTTTCTTT. Its protein is CASSQGQLNTEAFF. Full variable domain (rest looked up from reference TRBV7-9 and TRBJ1-1): DTGVSQNPRHKITKRGQNVTFRCDPISEHNRLYWYRQTLGQGPEFLTYFQNEAQLEKSRLLSDRFSAERPKGSFSTLEIQRTEQGDSAMYLCASSQGQLNTEAFFGQGTRLTVV.

The V call is TRBV5-1, the J call TRBJ2-7; TRBD2 matches at 10 bases. The V gene end was trimmed by 4 bases and the J gene end by 2 bases; junction bases not matched to a gene: 6. CDR3 length: 15 amino acids. Germline V gene sequence: CDR1 SGHRS, CDR2 YFSETQ. The CDR3 nucleotides read TGCGCCAGCAGCCCTAGCGGGAGTTCCCCCTACGAGCAGTACTTC. It encodes CASSPSGSSPYEQYF.

This clonotype showed up just a few times. The chain employs TRBV3-1 and TRBJ1-3; 8 bases are shared with TRBD1. Trimming at V came to 4 bases and at J to 3 bases, leaving 11 bases not matched to a gene. Germline values: CDR1 LGHDT, CDR2 YNNKEL (reference sequence). The CDR3 totals 17 residues. The CDR3 DNA is TGTGCCAGCAGCCCCCCTACAGGGGGAGGGTTTGGAAACACCATATATTTT. Its protein product is CASSPPTGGGFGNTIYF.

This sequence joins TRBV25-1 and TRBJ2-1, with 14 bases aligning to TRBD2. Germline CDR1 reads MGHDK; CDR2 reads SYGVNS. The CDR3 is 18 amino acids. Trimming removed 6 bases from V and 10 bases from J; junction bases left unmatched: 17. Here the CDR3 DNA reads TGTGCCAGCAGAACCCGCACCCTGGGACTAGCGGGAGAGGACGAGCAGTTCTTC. This encodes CASRTRTLGLAGEDEQFF.

Only a few counts were recorded for this clonotype. CDR3 loop: CATSDGDSSSYNEQFF. The CDR3 nucleotides are TGTGCCACCAGTGATGGAGACAGCAGCTCCTACAATGAGCAGTTCTTC. The rearrangement joins TRBV24-1 to TRBJ2-1; D may be TRBD1 (5 bases). The CDR3 runs to 16 residues. The ends were cut back, 3 bases at V and 0 bases at J, with 11 bases in the middle. Germline CDR1 reads KGHDR; CDR2 reads SFDVKD.

The chain links TRBV6-5 to TRBJ2-2; the match to TRBD1 covers 10 bases. This CDR3 contains 14 residues. Germline V lookup: CDR1 MNHEY, CDR2 SVGAGI. V lost 10 bases to trimming and J lost 2 bases; unmatched junction nucleotides: 4. The CDR3 loop reads CATRTGGNTGELFF. Here the CDR3 DNA reads TGTGCCACCAGGACAGGGGGAAACACCGGGGAGCTGTTTTTT.

V is TRBV20-1 and J is TRBJ2-1; 8 bases map to TRBD1. With V trimmed by 2 bases and J by 6 bases, 6 bases remained unmatched. This CDR3 region has 14 residues. Germline loops: CDR1 DFQATT, CDR2 SNEGSKA (reference sequence). This chain's CDR3 is CSARTPTGVNEQFF. CDR3 bases: TGCAGTGCTAGAACCCCGACAGGGGTCAATGAGCAGTTCTTC.

In its sample, this clonotype was seen a few times. This rearrangement joins TRBV27 to TRBJ2-1; D perhaps matches TRBD2 (5 bases). The germline gives CDR1 MNHEY, CDR2 SMNVEV (reference sequence). The CDR3 consists of 12 residues. Trimming took 5 bases from V and 10 from J, leaving 12 bases between them. This chain's CDR3 is CASSPGLIEQFF. The CDR3 DNA reads TGTGCCAGCAGTCCAGGACTCATCGAGCAGTTCTTC.

This clonotype was counted a few times. The rearrangement uses TRBV2 and TRBJ2-7; TRBD1 matches at 7 bases. CDR1 and CDR2 from the germline V gene are SNHLY and FYNNEI. V shed 2 bases, J shed 2 bases, and the junction held 12 bases outside the gene matches. The CDR3 is 17 residues long. The CDR3 loop is CASSELNRGTDTYEQYF. The CDR3 DNA is TGTGCCAGCAGTGAACTCAACAGAGGGACAGATACCTACGAGCAGTACTTC.

The chain joins TRBV7-2 to TRBJ2-1; 13 bases are shared with TRBD2. CDR3 size: 16 residues. The ends lost 0 bases at V and 10 bases at J; junction bases unmatched: 6. CDR1 SGHTA and CDR2 FQGNSA come from the germline V gene. DNA of the CDR3: TGTGCCAGCAGCTTAGCCGGGACTAGCGGGACTAGAGAGCAGTTCTTC. Translated: CASSLAGTSGTREQFF. The full variable domain, in which reference TRBV7-2 and TRBJ2-1 provide the parts outside the CDR3, is GAGVSQSPSNKVTEKGKDVELRCDPISGHTALYWYRQSLGQGLEFLIYFQGNSAPDKSGLPSDRFSAERTGGSVSTLTIQRTQQEDSAVYLCASSLAGTSGTREQFFGPGTRLTVL.

The V and J genes are TRBV12-3 or TRBV12-4 and TRBJ2-3; TRBD2 matches 10 bases. The CDR3 totals 14 residues. The junction had 4 bases not matched to a gene; V was cut back by 6 bases and J by 4 bases. For the CDR3, the DNA is TGTGCCAGCAGGGCTAGCGGGAGCGCAGATACGCAGTATTTT. It yields the protein CASRASGSADTQYF.

This clonotype came up a few times. The CDR3 sequence is CASSLAVGSGGLNTEAFF. In DNA, the CDR3 is TGCGCCAGCAGCTTGGCCGTAGGCTCAGGGGGCCTGAACACTGAAGCTTTCTTT. This chain connects TRBV5-1 to TRBJ1-1; 8 nucleotides line up with TRBD1. V was clipped by 0 bases and J by 0 bases; unmatched bases: 10. The CDR3 totals 18 residues. The germline V gene has CDR1 SGHRS and CDR2 YFSETQ.

The chain has TRBV2 and TRBJ2-5; TRBD1 matches at 7 bases. The junction had 15 bases not matched to a gene; V was cut back by 11 bases and J by 0 bases. The germline V gene has CDR1 SNHLY and CDR2 FYNNEI. This CDR3 has 16 residues. The CDR3 DNA reads as TGTGCCGGCACCGAGAATCGGGACAGATACCAAGAGACCCAGTACTTC. Encoded protein: CAGTENRDRYQETQYF. Looking up the rest from reference TRBV2 and TRBJ2-5 gives the full variable domain: EPEVTQTPSHQVTQMGQEVILRCVPISNHLYFYWYRQILGQKVEFLVSFYNNEISEKSEIFDDQFSVERPDGSNFTLKIRSTKLEDSAMYFCAGTENRDRYQETQYFGPGTRLLVL.

The J gene is TRBJ2-3, the V gene TRBV20-1, with no clear D. The CDR3 contains 14 residues. Germline V gene lookup returns CDR1 DFQATT and CDR2 SNEGSKA (reference sequence). V gave up 6 bases and J gave up 0 bases, with 13 bases separating them. CDR3 sequence: CSAKNPSSTDTQYF. The CDR3 DNA is TGCAGTGCCAAAAACCCATCTAGCACAGATACGCAGTATTTT.